This TCR beta chain comes out of a study of breast tumors, draining lymph nodes, adjacent tissues. General study points: Data fit most tumor T cells coming from lymph node, expanding in tumor. Data only fit, rather than demonstrated, lymph node origin of most tumor T cells. Luminal-like breast cancer showed significantly higher tumor–nontumor repertoire similarity than basal-like. Compared with lymph nodes, tumors were less diverse; compared with nontumor tissue, more.

In the case of this clonotype: The antigen is unknown.

Looked up from germline, CDR1 is MNHEY and CDR2 is SMNVEV (reference sequence). Trimming cost V 5 bases and J 4 bases; bases outside gene matches: 11. The CDR3 is 17 residues long. The lymph nodes were axillary draining lymph nodes from breast cancer patients. TCRdb re-derived calls from the multiplex PCR reads in MiXCR, one entry per CDR3 protein. The table lists approximately 230,000 distinct CDR3 sequences, less than 35% of them singletons. The sequencing sample was made of axillary lymph node tissue. V and J are TRBV27 and TRBJ2-5; TRBD1 aligns across 12 bases. This sequence originates from a female donor with breast cancer. Some clones in this sample may be carry-over from other donors' samples. CDR3 sequence reads: CASSPRDRGHTRETQYF. The CDR3 DNA is TGTGCCAGCAGTCCCCGGGACAGGGGGCACACCCGAGAGACCCAGTACTTC.